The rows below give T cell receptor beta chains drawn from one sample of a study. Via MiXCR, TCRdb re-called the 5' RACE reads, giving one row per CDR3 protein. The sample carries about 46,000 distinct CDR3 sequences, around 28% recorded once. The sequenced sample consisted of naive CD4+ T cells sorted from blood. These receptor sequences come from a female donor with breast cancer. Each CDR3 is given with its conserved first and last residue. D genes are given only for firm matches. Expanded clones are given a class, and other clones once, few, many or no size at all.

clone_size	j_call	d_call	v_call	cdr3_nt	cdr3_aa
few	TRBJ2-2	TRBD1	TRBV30	TGTGCCTGGACCACGGACAGGGGCGGGGAGCTGTTTTTT	CAWTTDRGGELFF
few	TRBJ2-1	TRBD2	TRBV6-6	TGTGCCAGCAGTTACTCTAGGCAGGGCCGGAGCGGGACCTACAATGAGCAGTTCTTC	CASSYSRQGRSGTYNEQFF
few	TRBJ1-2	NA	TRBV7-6	TGTGCCAGCAGCTCACTGATTGGGGGCTACACCTTC	CASSSLIGGYTF
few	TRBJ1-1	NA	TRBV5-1	TGCGCCAGCAGCTTGGATGAGGGGCGGGCTTTCTTT	CASSLDEGRAFF
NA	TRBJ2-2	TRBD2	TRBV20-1	TGCAGTGCTAGAGATAGCCTAGCGGGGGGGCTGGCCGGGGAGCTGTTTTTT	CSARDSLAGGLAGELFF
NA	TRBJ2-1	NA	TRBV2	TGTGCCAGCAGTGACTATGCGCGACTGGGCGGCAATGAGCAGTTCTTC	CASSDYARLGGNEQFF
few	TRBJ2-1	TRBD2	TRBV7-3	TGTGCCAGCAGCCCCTTCGCTAGCGGGACGACCAATGAGCAGTTCTTC	CASSPFASGTTNEQFF
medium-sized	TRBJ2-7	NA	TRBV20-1	TGCAGTGCTAAAGGGGGATTGAGCTCCTACGAGCAGTACTTC	CSAKGGLSSYEQYF
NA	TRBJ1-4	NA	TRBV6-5	TGTGCCAGCAGCCGTGGTGGTGAAAAACTGTTTTTT	CASSRGGEKLFF
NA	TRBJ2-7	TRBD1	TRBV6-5	TGTGCCAGCAGTTACCATGAGACAGGGGGGTTCTACGAGCAGTACTTC	CASSYHETGGFYEQYF
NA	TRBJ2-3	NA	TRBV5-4	TGTGCGGTGGGTAACGGCACAGATACGCAGTATTTT	CAVGNGTDTQYF
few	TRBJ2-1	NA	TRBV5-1	TGCGCCAGCAGCTTGAGACAGGCCTCCTCCTACAATGAGCAGTTCTTC	CASSLRQASSYNEQFF
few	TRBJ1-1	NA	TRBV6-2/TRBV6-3	TGTGCCAGCAGTTACCCCCTCCTGTATTGGGGGGCGGTCGCTGAAGCTTTCTTT	CASSYPLLYWGAVAEAFF
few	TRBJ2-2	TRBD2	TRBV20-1	TGCAGTGCTAGGGAGGCCTCGCGGGAGGGGCTGGGGGAGCTGTTTTTT	CSAREASREGLGELFF
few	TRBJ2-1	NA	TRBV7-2	TGTGCCAGCAGCCTAGAGCCCCGTTTCTACAATGAGCAGTTCTTC	CASSLEPRFYNEQFF
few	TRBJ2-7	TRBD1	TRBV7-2	TGTGCCAGCACCAACCCAGGGGGCGAGCAGTACTTC	CASTNPGGEQYF
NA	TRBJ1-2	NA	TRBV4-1	TGCGCCAGCAGCCAAGATATCGACAGGATCTATGGCTACACCTTC	CASSQDIDRIYGYTF
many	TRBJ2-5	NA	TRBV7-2	TGTGCCAGCAGCCTCAGAACACAAGAGACCCAGTACTTC	CASSLRTQETQYF
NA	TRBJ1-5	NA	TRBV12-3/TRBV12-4	TGTGCCAGCAGCCCTTCCCGACCGGAAATTGTGGAGCCCCAGCATTTT	CASSPSRPEIVEPQHF
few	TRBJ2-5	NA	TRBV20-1	TGCAGTGCTAGATCCGGACAAGAGACCCAGTACTTC	CSARSGQETQYF
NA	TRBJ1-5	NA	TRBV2	TGTGCCAGCACCCAAGGGGGTAGAAGCAATCAGCCCCAGCATTTT	CASTQGGRSNQPQHF
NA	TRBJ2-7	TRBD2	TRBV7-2	TGTGCCAGCAGCTTCCCCCTAGCGGGAGGGGAGCAGTACTTC	CASSFPLAGGEQYF
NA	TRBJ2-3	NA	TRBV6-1	TGTGCCAGCAGTGAAGGAAGGTGGGGGGGCACAGATACGCAGTATTTT	CASSEGRWGGTDTQYF
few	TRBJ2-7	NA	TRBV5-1	TGCGCCAGCAGCTTGGACAGGACGTCCTACGAGCAGTACTTC	CASSLDRTSYEQYF
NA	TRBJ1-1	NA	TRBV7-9	TGTGCCAGCAGTCCGGGACGGACTTTTGAAGCTTTCTTT	CASSPGRTFEAFF
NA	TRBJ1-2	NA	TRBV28	TGTGCCAGCAGCGAAACGGGACAATACCTGGGCTATGGCTACACCTTC	CASSETGQYLGYGYTF
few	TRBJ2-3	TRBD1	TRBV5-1	TGCGCCAGCGCCTCAATCACAGGGGGCGCATATACGCAGTATTTT	CASASITGGAYTQYF
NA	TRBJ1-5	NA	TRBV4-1	TGCGCCAGCAGCCAACCGCTGAGGAGGGGTCCGTATCAGCCCCAGCATTTT	CASSQPLRRGPYQPQHF
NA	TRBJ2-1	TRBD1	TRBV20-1	TGCAGTGCTAGAGATTTTTGGAGGACAGGGGTCACAACGGGGTACAATGAGCAGTTCTTC	CSARDFWRTGVTTGYNEQFF
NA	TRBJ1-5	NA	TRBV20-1	TGCAGTGCTAGAGGGAACAGGAAGCTAGAACCCCAGCATTTT	CSARGNRKLEPQHF
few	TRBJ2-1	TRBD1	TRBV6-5	TGTGCCAGCAGTCGACAGGGGGGTGAGCAGTTCTTC	CASSRQGGEQFF
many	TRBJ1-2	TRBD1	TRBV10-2	TGCGCCAGCAGGAGGGACAGCTATGGCTACACCTTC	CASRRDSYGYTF
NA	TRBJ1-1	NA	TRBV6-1	TGTGCCAGCAGTGAAGCCGACGGGAGCCACAATGAGCAGTTCTTT	CASSEADGSHNEQFF
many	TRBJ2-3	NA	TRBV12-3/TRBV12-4	TGTGCCAGCAGTTCGGAAGATACGCAGTATTTT	CASSSEDTQYF
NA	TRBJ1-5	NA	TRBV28	TGTGCCAGCAGTTACCAGGGACTAGGGCCCCAGCATTTT	CASSYQGLGPQHF
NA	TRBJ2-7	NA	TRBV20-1	TGCAGTGCTAGACATAGTGGGGGGAGCTCGGACGAGCAGTACTTC	CSARHSGGSSDEQYF
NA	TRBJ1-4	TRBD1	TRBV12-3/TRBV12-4	TGTGCCAGCAGTTTGCGGACAGGGGGTGAAAAACTGTTTTTT	CASSLRTGGEKLFF
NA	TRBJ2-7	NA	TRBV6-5	TGTGCCAGCAGTTATTTTTCGGTCGGAGGAGTAGGCGGGAATTCCTACGAGCAGTACTTC	CASSYFSVGGVGGNSYEQYF
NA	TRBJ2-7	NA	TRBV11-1	TGTGCCAGCAGCTTAACTTCCGCAGGGGCTTCCTACGAGCAGTACTTC	CASSLTSAGASYEQYF
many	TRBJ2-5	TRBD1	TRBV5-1	TGCGCCAGCAGCGGGACAGCACAAGAGACCCAGTACTTC	CASSGTAQETQYF
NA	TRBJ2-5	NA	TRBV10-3	TGTGCCATCAGTGGCTACTTAGGAGGCGAGACCCAGTACTTC	CAISGYLGGETQYF
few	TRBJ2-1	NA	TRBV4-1	TGCGCCAGCAGCCAAGTACAGGGGGGGGACAATGAGCAGTTCTTC	CASSQVQGGDNEQFF
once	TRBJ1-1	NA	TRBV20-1	TGCAGTGCTAGAGATCGGTTGGGGAGAACTGAAGCTTTCTTT	CSARDRLGRTEAFF
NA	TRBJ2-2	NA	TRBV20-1	TGCAGTGCTAGAGATAAAAAGGGAAATCACCGGGGAGAGCTGTTTTTT	CSARDKKGNHRGELFF
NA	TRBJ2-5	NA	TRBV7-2	TGTGCCGGCAGCCTCCGGGCAGGCCCCCAAGAGACCCAGTACTTC	CAGSLRAGPQETQYF